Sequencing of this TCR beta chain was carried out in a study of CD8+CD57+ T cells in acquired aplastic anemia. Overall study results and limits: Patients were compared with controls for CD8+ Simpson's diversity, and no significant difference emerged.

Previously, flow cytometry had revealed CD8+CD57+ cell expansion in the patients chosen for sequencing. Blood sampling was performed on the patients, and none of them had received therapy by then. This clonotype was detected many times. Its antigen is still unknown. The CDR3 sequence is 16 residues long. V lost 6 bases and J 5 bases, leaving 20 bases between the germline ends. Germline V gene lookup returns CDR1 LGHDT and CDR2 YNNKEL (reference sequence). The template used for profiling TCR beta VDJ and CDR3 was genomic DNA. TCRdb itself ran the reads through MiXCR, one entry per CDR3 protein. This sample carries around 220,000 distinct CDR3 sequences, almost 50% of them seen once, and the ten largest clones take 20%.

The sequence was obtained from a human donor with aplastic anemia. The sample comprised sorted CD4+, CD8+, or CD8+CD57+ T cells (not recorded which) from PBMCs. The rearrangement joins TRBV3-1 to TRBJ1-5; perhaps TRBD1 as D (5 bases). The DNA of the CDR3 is TGTGCCAGCAGTCGCTCCGGGACTAGCTTTGATCAGCCCCAGCATTTT. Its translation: CASSRSGTSFDQPQHF.